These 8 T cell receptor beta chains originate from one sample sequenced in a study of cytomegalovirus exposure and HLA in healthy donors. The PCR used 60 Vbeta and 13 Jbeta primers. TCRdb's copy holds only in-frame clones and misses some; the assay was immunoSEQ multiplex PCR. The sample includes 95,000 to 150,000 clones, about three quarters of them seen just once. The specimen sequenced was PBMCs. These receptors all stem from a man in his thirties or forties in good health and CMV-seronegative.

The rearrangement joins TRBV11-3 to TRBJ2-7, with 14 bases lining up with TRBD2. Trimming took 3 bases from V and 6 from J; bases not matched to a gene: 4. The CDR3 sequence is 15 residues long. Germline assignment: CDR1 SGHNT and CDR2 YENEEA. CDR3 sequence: CASSLGTSGRREQYF. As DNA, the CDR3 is TGTGCCAGCAGCTTGGGGACTAGCGGGAGACGCGAGCAGTACTTC.

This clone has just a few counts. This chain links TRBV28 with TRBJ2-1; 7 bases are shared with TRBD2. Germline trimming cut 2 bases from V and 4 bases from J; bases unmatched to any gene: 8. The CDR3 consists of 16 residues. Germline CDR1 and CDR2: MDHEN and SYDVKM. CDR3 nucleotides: TGTGCCAGCAGTTTAACCGGAAGCGGGACTTACAATGAGCAGTTCTTC. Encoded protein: CASSLTGSGTYNEQFF. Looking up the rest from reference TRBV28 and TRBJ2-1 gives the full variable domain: DVKVTQSSRYLVKRTGEKVFLECVQDMDHENMFWYRQDPGLGLRLIYFSYDVKMKEKGDIPEGYSVSREKKERFSLILESASTNQTSMYLCASSLTGSGTYNEQFFGPGTRLTVL.

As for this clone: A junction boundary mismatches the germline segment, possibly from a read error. The CDR3 DNA reads as TGTGCCAGCAGTGATGGACAGGGGGCATCCCCAGACTTT. Its translation is CASSDGQGASPDF. The rearrangement uses TRBV2 and TRBJ1-6; TRBD1 agrees at 11 bases. Germline V gives CDR1 SNHLY, CDR2 FYNNEI. This CDR3 is built from 13 residues.

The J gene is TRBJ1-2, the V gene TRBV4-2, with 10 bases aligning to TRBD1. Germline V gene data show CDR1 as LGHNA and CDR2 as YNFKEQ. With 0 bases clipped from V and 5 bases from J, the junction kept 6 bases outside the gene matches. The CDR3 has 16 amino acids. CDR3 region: CASSQEWAGQGYGYTF. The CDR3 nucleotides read TGTGCCAGCAGCCAAGAGTGGGCGGGACAGGGGTATGGCTACACCTTC.

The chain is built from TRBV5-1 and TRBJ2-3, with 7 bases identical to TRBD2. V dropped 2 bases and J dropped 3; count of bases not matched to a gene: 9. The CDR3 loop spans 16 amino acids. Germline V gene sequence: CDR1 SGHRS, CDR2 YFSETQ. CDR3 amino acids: CASSFWERGVTDTQYF. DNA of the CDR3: TGCGCCAGCAGCTTTTGGGAGCGGGGAGTAACAGATACGCAGTATTTT.

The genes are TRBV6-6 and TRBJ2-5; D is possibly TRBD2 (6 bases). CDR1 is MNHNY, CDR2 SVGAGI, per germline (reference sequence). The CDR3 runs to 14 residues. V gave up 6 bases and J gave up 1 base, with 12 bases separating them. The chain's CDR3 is CASRSPSAQETQYF. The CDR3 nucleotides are TGTGCCAGCAGATCTCCTAGCGCCCAAGAGACCCAGTACTTC.

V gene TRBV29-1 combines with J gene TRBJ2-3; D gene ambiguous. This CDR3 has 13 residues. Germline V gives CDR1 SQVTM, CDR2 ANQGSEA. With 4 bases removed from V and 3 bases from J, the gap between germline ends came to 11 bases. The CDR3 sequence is CSVVPPGTDTQYF. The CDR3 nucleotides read TGCAGCGTTGTCCCGCCCGGGACAGATACGCAGTATTTT.

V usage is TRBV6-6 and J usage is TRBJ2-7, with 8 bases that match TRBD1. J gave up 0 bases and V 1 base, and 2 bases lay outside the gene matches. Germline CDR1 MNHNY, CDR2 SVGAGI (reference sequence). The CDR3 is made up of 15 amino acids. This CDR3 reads CASSYLTGVSYEQYF. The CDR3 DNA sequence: TGTGCCAGCAGTTACTTGACAGGGGTCTCCTACGAGCAGTACTTC.